This T cell receptor (beta chain) was retrieved from a study of CD8+ T cells in alopecia areata. Findings and limits, study-wide: More clonal than normal scalp was lesional scalp, particularly alopecia totalis/universalis.

RNA was extracted and reverse transcribed into cDNA as the sequencing template. Here immunoSEQ multiplex PCR was the method, and the copy in TCRdb shows in-frame clones only, minus some. In the table there are 150,000 or so clones, approximately 45% of which are singletons. There are a few counts of this clone. Antigen unknown. V dropped 1 base and J dropped 9; count of bases not matched to a gene: 5. This CDR3 comprises 14 residues. Per germline, CDR1 SGHTA and CDR2 FQGNSA. The TCR sequence derives from a human donor with alopecia areata. Sequenced input: CD4+ T cells sorted from blood. The V call is TRBV7-2, the J call TRBJ2-1; 8 bases match TRBD2. The CDR3, as DNA: TGTGCCAGCAGCTTAGTCGGGACTAGTGCTGAGCAGTTCTTC. Amino acids: CASSLVGTSAEQFF.